The 18 T cell receptor beta chains given below trace back to one sample, sequenced in a study of OX40 agonist ivuxolimab in advanced cancers. Clones were read by immunoSEQ multiplex PCR, and TCRdb kept only the in-frame ones, dropping some. The sample includes about 84,000 clones, about 85% of them seen just once. Here the sequenced sample was CD4+ or CD8+ T cells sorted from blood, taken in a trial of the OX40 agonist ivuxolimab. Receptors originate from an adult with an advanced solid tumor such as melanoma, head and neck, liver or kidney cancer.

The rearrangement uses TRBV29-1 and TRBJ1-1; D may be TRBD1 (5 bases). Germline loops: CDR1 SQVTM, CDR2 ANQGSEA. This CDR3 has 8 amino acids. V was clipped by 7 bases and J by 10 bases, with 7 bases between them. The CDR3 loop is CSGGVAFF. For the CDR3, the DNA is TGCAGCGGAGGGGTAGCTTTCTTT.

The V call is TRBV27, the J call TRBJ2-3, with 7 bases matching TRBD1. Germline trimming cut 3 bases from V and 2 bases from J; bases unmatched to any gene: 14. CDR3 length: 18 amino acids. Germline V CDR1 and CDR2: MNHEY, SMNVEV (reference sequence). CDR3 bases: TGTGCCAGCAGTTTTCTAGGGGGCGCCGTTCGGGTCACAGATACGCAGTATTTT. Protein sequence: CASSFLGGAVRVTDTQYF.

The chain is built from TRBV5-1 and TRBJ1-2; D uncertain. With 0 bases removed from V and 7 bases from J, the gap between germline ends came to 10 bases. The CDR3 totals 13 residues. CDR1 and CDR2 from the germline V gene are SGHRS and YFSETQ. This CDR3 reads CASSLVSSIGYTF. The CDR3 DNA sequence: TGCGCCAGCAGCTTGGTGTCAAGCATTGGCTACACCTTC. Supplemented by reference TRBV5-1 and TRBJ1-2, the full variable domain reads KAGVTQTPRYLIKTRGQQVTLSCSPISGHRSVSWYQQTPGQGLQFLFEYFSETQRNKGNFPGRFSGRQFSNSRSEMNVSTLELGDSALYLCASSLVSSIGYTFGSGTRLTVV.

This chain links TRBV5-1 with TRBJ2-4; no firm D call. This CDR3 contains 15 residues. Germline V gene sequence: CDR1 SGHRS, CDR2 YFSETQ. V was trimmed by 4 bases and J by 0 bases, leaving 11 bases between them. In DNA, the CDR3 is TGCGCCAGCAGCGGATCCCGGGCAGCCAAAAACATTCAGTACTTC. Translating gives CASSGSRAAKNIQYF.

The J gene is TRBJ1-4, the V gene TRBV28, with D unclear. Trimming took 1 base from V and 10 from J, leaving 4 bases between them. Germline V gene lookup returns CDR1 MDHEN and CDR2 SYDVKM. The CDR3 spans 11 residues. The CDR3 DNA sequence: TGTGCCAGCAGTTTATCCGGAAAACTGTTTTTT. As protein: CASSLSGKLFF.

The V call is TRBV11-2, the J call TRBJ2-7; tentative D call: TRBD2 (6 bases). Germline V gene data show CDR1 as SGHAT and CDR2 as FQNNGV. There are 12 residues in the CDR3. V lost 1 base and J lost 6, with 7 bases in between. The CDR3 sequence is CASSLVGGEQYV. In nucleotides, the CDR3 is TGTGCCAGCAGCTTAGTGGGGGGCGAGCAGTACGTC.

DNA for the CDR3: TGTGCCAGCAGCTTCGCCGTAGCTATCTATGGCTACACCTTC. Translated: CASSFAVAIYGYTF. The J gene is TRBJ1-2, the V gene TRBV7-9; D is unclear. The CDR3 loop spans 14 amino acids. Germline V lookup: CDR1 SEHNR, CDR2 FQNEAQ (reference sequence). Between the trimmed V and J ends, which lost 3 bases and 4 bases, there was a span of 12 bases.

The J gene is TRBJ2-3, the V gene TRBV5-1; 8 bases line up with TRBD2. CDR1 is SGHRS, CDR2 YFSETQ, per germline. The CDR3 contains 15 residues. Trimming at V came to 3 bases and at J to 2 bases, leaving 5 bases not matched to a gene. DNA for the CDR3: TGCGCCAGCAGCTCACAGACTAGCGACACAGATACGCAGTATTTT. As protein: CASSSQTSDTDTQYF.

V is TRBV6-1 and J is TRBJ2-1; TRBD1 is a possible D gene (8 bases). The germline gives CDR1 MNHNS, CDR2 SASEGT. Trimming cost V 5 bases and J 1 base, with 12 bases left between them. The CDR3 has 15 residues. This CDR3 reads CASSLQGGSYNEQFF. In DNA form, the CDR3 reads TGTGCCAGCAGTTTACAGGGGGGGTCCTACAATGAGCAGTTCTTC.

V gene TRBV18 combines with J gene TRBJ1-4; the match to TRBD1 covers 9 bases. Trimming removed 0 bases from V and 7 bases from J; junction bases left unmatched: 0. This CDR3 spans 14 amino acids. The germline V gene has CDR1 KGHSH and CDR2 LQKENI. DNA for the CDR3: TGTGCCAGCTCACCACCGGACAGGGGTGAAAAACTGTTTTTT. As protein: CASSPPDRGEKLFF. Using reference TRBV18 and TRBJ1-4 for the parts outside the CDR3, the full variable domain is NAGVMQNPRHLVRRRGQEARLRCSPMKGHSHVYWYRQLPEEGLKFMVYLQKENIIDESGMPKERFSAEFPKEGPSILRIQQVVRGDSAAYFCASSPPDRGEKLFFGSGTQLSVL.

About this clone itself: A read error may produce the germline difference seen at one junction end. The gene calls are TRBV5-6 and TRBJ2-7; D ambiguous. Germline CDR1 reads SGHDT; CDR2 reads YYEEEE. This CDR3 is built from 12 residues. The CDR3 loop reads CASRKQSTRDDF. CDR3 DNA: TGTGCCAGCCGAAAGCAATCCACCCGAGATGACTTC.

V usage is TRBV6-5 and J usage is TRBJ1-1; a possible D gene is TRBD1 (6 bases). V gave up 3 bases and J gave up 2 bases, with 16 bases separating them. CDR1 and CDR2 from the germline V gene are MNHEY and SVGAGI. This CDR3 is 16 amino acids long. CDR3 loop: CASSYGARGRNTEAFF. CDR3 sequence (DNA): TGTGCCAGCAGTTATGGGGCTAGGGGGAGAAACACTGAAGCTTTCTTT.

The chain couples TRBV7-2 to TRBJ2-2, with unresolved D. V shed 2 bases and J shed 1 base, with 8 bases lying between them. CDR3 length: 15 residues. In germline, CDR1 is SGHTA, CDR2 FQGNSA. In DNA form, the CDR3 reads TGTGCCAGCAGCTTACTGACGGGGAACACCGGGGAGCTGTTTTTT. Its protein is CASSLLTGNTGELFF.

This chain uses TRBV18 with TRBJ1-2, with unresolved D. V lost 3 bases, J lost 0 bases, and 8 bases lay in between. The CDR3 totals 14 residues. In germline, CDR1 is KGHSH, CDR2 LQKENI. The CDR3 DNA reads as TGTGCCAGCTCACCGGGCATAGCTAACTATGGCTACACCTTC. Residues: CASSPGIANYGYTF. The entire variable domain, with the rest obtained from reference TRBV18 and TRBJ1-2, is as follows: NAGVMQNPRHLVRRRGQEARLRCSPMKGHSHVYWYRQLPEEGLKFMVYLQKENIIDESGMPKERFSAEFPKEGPSILRIQQVVRGDSAAYFCASSPGIANYGYTFGSGTRLTVV.

The rearrangement links TRBV5-1 to TRBJ1-1; D is undetermined. Trimming took off 3 bases at V and 4 bases at J, with 16 bases between the two ends. Looked up from germline, CDR1 is SGHRS and CDR2 is YFSETQ. This CDR3 comprises 15 residues. The CDR3 spells CASSSLTSTSTEAFF. In DNA form, the CDR3 reads TGCGCCAGCAGCTCACTTACTAGTACCAGCACTGAAGCTTTCTTT.

CDR3 sequence: CASSGGTSGNNEQFF. The CDR3 DNA follows: TGTGCCAGCAGTGGCGGGACTAGCGGGAACAATGAGCAGTTCTTC. This chain links TRBV6-1 with TRBJ2-1; 13 bases fit TRBD2. The CDR3 is 15 amino acids. Germline V gene sequence: CDR1 MNHNS, CDR2 SASEGT. Unmatched junction bases numbered 2, after V lost 4 bases and J lost 5 bases.

This chain joins TRBV28 and TRBJ2-1; TRBD2 is a possible D gene (7 bases). V lost 7 bases and J 4 bases, leaving 26 bases between the germline ends. The CDR3 loop spans 18 amino acids. Germline-derived CDR1 and CDR2 are MDHEN and SYDVKM. CDR3 in amino acids: CASIEGGGGSLLYNEQFF. The CDR3 nucleotides read TGTGCCAGCATCGAGGGGGGGGGCGGTAGTCTCCTATACAATGAGCAGTTCTTC.

The chain uses TRBV7-9 and TRBJ1-1; the match to TRBD1 covers 7 bases. J gave up 4 bases and V 1 base, and 9 bases lay outside the gene matches. This CDR3 region has 16 residues. CDR1 is SEHNR and CDR2 is FQNEAQ in the germline V gene (reference sequence). CDR3 in DNA: TGTGCCAGCAGCTTAGTTAGGCCAGGGGGAGGCACTGAAGCTTTCTTT. This gives the protein CASSLVRPGGGTEAFF.